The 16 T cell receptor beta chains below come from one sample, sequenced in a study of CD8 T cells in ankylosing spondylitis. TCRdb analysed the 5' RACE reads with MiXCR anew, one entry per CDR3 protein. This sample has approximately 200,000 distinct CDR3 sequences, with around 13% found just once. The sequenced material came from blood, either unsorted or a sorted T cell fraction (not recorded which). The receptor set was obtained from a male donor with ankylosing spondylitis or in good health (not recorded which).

The chain's CDR3 is CASSQDIGGPGTGELFF. The CDR3 region has the DNA TGTGCCAGCAGCCAAGATATCGGGGGACCGGGCACCGGGGAGCTGTTTTTT. V usage is TRBV4-2 and J usage is TRBJ2-2; D may be TRBD2 (6 bases). CDR3 length: 17 residues. V lost 0 bases to trimming and J lost 4 bases, with 15 bases between them. Germline V gene data show CDR1 as LGHNA and CDR2 as YNFKEQ.

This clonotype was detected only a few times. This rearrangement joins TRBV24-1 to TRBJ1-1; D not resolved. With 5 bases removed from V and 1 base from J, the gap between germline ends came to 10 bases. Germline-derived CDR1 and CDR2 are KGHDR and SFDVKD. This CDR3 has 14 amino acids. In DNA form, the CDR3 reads TGTGCCACCAGTGGCGTACAATCGAACACTGAAGCTTTCTTT. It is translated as CATSGVQSNTEAFF.

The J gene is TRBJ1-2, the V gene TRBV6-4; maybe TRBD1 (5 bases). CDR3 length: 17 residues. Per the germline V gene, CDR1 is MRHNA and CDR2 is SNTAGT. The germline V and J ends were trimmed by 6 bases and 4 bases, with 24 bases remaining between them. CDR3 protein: CASSPNPGTSEGYGYTF. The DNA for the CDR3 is TGTGCCAGCAGCCCAAACCCCGGGACCTCGGAGGGCTATGGCTACACCTTC.

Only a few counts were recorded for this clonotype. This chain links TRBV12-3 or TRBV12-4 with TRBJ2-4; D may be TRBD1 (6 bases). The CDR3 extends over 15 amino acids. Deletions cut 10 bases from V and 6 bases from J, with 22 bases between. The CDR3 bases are TGTGCCATCAACAGGGCGCCCATGTCTACAAACATTCAGTACTTC. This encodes CAINRAPMSTNIQYF.

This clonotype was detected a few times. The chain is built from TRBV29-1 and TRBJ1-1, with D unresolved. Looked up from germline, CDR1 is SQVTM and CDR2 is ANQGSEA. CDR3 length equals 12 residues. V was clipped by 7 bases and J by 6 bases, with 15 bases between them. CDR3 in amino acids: CSAELEHPEAFF. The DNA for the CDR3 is TGCAGCGCCGAACTTGAACACCCTGAAGCTTTCTTT.

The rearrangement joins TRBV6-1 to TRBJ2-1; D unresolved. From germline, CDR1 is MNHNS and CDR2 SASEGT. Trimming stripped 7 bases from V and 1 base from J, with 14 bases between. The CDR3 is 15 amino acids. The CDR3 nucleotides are TGTGCCAGCACCGTGGAACTGAGGTCCTACAATGAGCAGTTCTTC. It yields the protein CASTVELRSYNEQFF.

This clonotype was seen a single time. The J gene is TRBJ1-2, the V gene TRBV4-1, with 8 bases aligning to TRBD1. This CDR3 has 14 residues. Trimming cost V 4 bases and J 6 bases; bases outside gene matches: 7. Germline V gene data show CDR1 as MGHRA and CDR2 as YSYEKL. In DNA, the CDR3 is TGCGCCAGCAGCCCATCAGGGGGCGGGAATGGCTACACCTTC. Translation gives CASSPSGGGNGYTF.

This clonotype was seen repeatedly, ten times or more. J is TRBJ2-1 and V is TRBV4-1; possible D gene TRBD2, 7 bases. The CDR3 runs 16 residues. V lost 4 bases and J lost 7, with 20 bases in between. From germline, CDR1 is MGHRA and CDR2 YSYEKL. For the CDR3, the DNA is TGCGCCAGCAGCCCGGGCTGGGGGGGGGCCGGAAATGAGCAGTTCTTC. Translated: CASSPGWGGAGNEQFF.

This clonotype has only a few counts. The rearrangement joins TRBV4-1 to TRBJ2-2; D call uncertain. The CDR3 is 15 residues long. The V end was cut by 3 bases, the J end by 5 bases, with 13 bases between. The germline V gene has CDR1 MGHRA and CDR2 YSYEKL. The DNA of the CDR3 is TGCGCCAGCAGCCATCCCCCTCCCCCTACCGGGGAGCTGTTTTTT. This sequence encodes CASSHPPPPTGELFF.

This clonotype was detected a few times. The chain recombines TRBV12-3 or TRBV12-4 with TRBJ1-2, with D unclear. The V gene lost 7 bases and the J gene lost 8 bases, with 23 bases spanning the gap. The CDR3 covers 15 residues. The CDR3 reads CASTRTMGYLTGYTF. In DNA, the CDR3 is TGTGCCAGCACCCGGACGATGGGTTATTTAACGGGCTACACCTTC.

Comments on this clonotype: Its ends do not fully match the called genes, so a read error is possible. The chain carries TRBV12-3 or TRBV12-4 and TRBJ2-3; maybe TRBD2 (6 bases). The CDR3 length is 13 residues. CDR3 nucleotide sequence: TGTGCCAGCAGTGTAGCGGGCACAGATACGCAGTATTTT. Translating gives CASSVAGTDTQYF.

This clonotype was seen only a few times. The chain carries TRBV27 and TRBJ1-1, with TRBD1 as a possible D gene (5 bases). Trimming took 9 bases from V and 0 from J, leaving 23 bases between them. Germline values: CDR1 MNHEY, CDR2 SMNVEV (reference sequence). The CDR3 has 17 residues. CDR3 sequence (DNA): TGTGCCAGTCGCGAGGGGCCCGTCCCTTATATGAACACTGAAGCTTTCTTT. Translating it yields CASREGPVPYMNTEAFF.

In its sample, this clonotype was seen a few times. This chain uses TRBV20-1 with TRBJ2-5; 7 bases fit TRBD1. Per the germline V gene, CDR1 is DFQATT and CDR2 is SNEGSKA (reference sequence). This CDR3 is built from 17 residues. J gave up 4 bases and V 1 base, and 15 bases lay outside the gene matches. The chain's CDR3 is CSARGDSLTPTGETQYF. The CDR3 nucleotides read TGCAGTGCTAGAGGGGACAGCCTAACCCCGACGGGAGAGACCCAGTACTTC.

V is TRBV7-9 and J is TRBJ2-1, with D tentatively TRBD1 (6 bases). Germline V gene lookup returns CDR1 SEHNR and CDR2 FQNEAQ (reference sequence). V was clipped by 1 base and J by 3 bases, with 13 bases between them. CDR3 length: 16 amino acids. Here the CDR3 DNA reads TGTGCCAGCAGCTTAGTTGGGGGCTCTTTCTACAATGAGCAGTTCTTC. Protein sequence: CASSLVGGSFYNEQFF.

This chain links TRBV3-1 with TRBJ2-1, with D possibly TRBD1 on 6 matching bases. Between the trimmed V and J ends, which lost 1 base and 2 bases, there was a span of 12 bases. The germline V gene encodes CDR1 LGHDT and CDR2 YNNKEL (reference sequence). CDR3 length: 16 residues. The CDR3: CASSQAPPGAYNEQFF. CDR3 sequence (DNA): TGTGCCAGCAGCCAAGCCCCTCCAGGGGCCTACAATGAGCAGTTCTTC.

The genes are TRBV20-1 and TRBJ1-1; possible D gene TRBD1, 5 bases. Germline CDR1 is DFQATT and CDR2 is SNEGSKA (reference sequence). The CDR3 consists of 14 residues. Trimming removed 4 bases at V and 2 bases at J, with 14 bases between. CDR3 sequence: CSAIPRGANTEAFF. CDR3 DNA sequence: TGCAGTGCTATACCAAGGGGAGCCAACACTGAAGCTTTCTTT.